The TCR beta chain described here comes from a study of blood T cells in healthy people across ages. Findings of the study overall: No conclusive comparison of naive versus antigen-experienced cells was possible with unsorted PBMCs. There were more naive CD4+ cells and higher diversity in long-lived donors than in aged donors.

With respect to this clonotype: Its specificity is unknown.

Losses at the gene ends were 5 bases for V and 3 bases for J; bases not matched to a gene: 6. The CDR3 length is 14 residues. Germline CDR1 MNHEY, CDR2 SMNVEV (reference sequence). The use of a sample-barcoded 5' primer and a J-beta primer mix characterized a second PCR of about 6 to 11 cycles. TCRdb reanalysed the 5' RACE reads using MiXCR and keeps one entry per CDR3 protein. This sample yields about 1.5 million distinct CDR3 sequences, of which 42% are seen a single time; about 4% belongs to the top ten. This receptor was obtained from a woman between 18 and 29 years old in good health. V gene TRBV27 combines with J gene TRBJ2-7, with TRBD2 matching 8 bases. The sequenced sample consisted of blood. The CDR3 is CASSGAGALYEQYF. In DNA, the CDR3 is TGTGCCAGCAGTGGAGCGGGGGCCCTCTACGAGCAGTACTTC.